These 4 T cell receptor beta chains originate from one sample sequenced in a study of blood T cell repertoires in COVID-19. The protocol was immunoSEQ multiplex PCR, while the TCRdb copy is restricted to in-frame clones and leaves out a portion. Here the sample spans some 74,000 clones, roughly 84% being singletons. The material sequenced was peripheral blood. The receptors were sampled from a man older than 75 with acute or convalescent COVID-19.

The chain joins TRBV13 to TRBJ2-1, with D perhaps TRBD1 (5 bases). This CDR3 has 17 amino acids. Germline lookup yields CDR1 PRHDT and CDR2 FYEKMQ (reference sequence). The V gene lost 2 bases and the J gene lost 0 bases, with 14 bases spanning the gap. The CDR3 sequence: CASSLRLQGSSYNEQFF. CDR3 DNA sequence: TGTGCCAGCAGCTTACGACTCCAGGGAAGCTCCTACAATGAGCAGTTCTTC.

This chain uses TRBV2 with TRBJ1-4; a possible D gene is TRBD1 (6 bases). The CDR3 extends over 14 amino acids. Germline V lookup: CDR1 SNHLY, CDR2 FYNNEI. The V end was cut by 2 bases, the J end by 7 bases, with 11 bases between. The CDR3 loop is CASSEQQGVEKLFF. Here the CDR3 DNA reads TGTGCCAGCAGTGAACAACAGGGAGTTGAAAAACTGTTTTTT.

This chain connects TRBV6-6 to TRBJ1-2; 9 bases match TRBD1. The CDR3 is 15 residues long. Per germline, CDR1 MNHNY and CDR2 SVGAGI (reference sequence). Trimming removed 2 bases from V and 5 bases from J; junction bases left unmatched: 6. The CDR3 DNA reads TGTGCCAGCAGTTACGGAGACAGGGGGGAATATGGCTACACCTTC. This gives the protein CASSYGDRGEYGYTF.

The chain has TRBV19 and TRBJ1-1, with D perhaps TRBD1 (6 bases). Germline CDR1 is LNHDA and CDR2 is SQIVND (reference sequence). V lost 5 bases and J lost 5, with 9 bases in between. This CDR3 has 12 residues. The CDR3 here is CASSVTGTEAFF. The CDR3 bases are TGTGCCAGTAGTGTTACAGGGACTGAAGCTTTCTTT.